This T cell receptor beta chain is from a study of CD8 T cells in ankylosing spondylitis. Comment on this clonotype: Antigen specificity is unknown.

General study findings and limits: A CD8+ phenotype characterized the disease-linked clones, which were relatively rare in peripheral blood. Ankylosing spondylitis blood appeared to be characterized by a TCR beta motif of fewer than ten highly homologous variants. A subset of motif variants has previously been described in the synovial fluid and blood of reactive arthritis. Matched ankylosing spondylitis synovial fluid reportedly showed significant enrichment of disease-linked clones.

TCRdb fed the 5' RACE reads into MiXCR, producing one record per CDR3 protein. The table lists about 300,000 distinct CDR3 sequences, approximately 10% of them singletons. Germline V CDR1 and CDR2: SGHRS, YFSETQ. The CDR3 extends over 17 amino acids. Trimming took off 4 bases at V and 0 bases at J, with 17 bases between the two ends. The V gene is TRBV5-1, the J gene TRBJ1-3; the D gene is possibly TRBD1 (5 bases). The sample comprised blood, either unsorted or a sorted T cell fraction (not recorded which). This sequence originates from a female donor with ankylosing spondylitis or in good health (not recorded which). The CDR3 sequence is CASSLVGTGVSGNTIYF. CDR3 coding DNA: TGCGCCAGCAGCCTGGTCGGGACGGGGGTCTCTGGAAACACCATATATTTT.